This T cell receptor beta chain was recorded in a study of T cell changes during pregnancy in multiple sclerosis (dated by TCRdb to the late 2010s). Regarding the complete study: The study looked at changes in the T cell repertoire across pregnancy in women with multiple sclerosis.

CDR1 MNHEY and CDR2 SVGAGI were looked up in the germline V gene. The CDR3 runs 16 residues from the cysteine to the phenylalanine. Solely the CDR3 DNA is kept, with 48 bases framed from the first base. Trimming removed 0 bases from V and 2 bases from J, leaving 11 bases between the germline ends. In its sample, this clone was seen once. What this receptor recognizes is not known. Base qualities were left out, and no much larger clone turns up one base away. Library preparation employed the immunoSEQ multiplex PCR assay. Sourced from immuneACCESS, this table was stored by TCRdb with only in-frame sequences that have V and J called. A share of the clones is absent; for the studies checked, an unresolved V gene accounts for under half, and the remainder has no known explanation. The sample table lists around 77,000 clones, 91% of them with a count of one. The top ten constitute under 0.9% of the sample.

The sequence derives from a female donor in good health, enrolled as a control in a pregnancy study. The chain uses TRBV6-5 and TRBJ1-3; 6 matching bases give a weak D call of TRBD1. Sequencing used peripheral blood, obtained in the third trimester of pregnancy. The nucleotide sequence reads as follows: TGTGCCAGCAGTTACTCCACAGGGTTAGCTGGAAACACCATATATTTT. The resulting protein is CASSYSTGLAGNTIYF.